These 6 T cell receptor beta chains were sequenced from one sample in a study of glioma-infiltrating T cells after dendritic cell vaccination. Time point indicated: after dendritic cell vaccination, including at tumor progression/relapse. TCRdb's table, derived via immunoSEQ multiplex PCR, lists solely in-frame clones and lacks some. The table lists 80,000 to 95,000 clones, 85% of them singletons, with 8.5% in the top ten. The material sequenced was blood, taken after dendritic cell vaccination. Source of these receptors: a human donor with glioblastoma.

This clone was found once. The rearrangement links TRBV27 to TRBJ1-5; 7 bases agree with TRBD1. This CDR3 is built from 14 residues. V lost 6 bases to trimming and J lost 0 bases; unmatched junction nucleotides: 2. The V gene's germline CDR1 is MNHEY and CDR2 SMNVEV (reference sequence). CDR3 protein: CASRGQYSNQPQHF. Written as DNA, the CDR3 is TGTGCCAGCAGGGGACAGTATAGCAATCAGCCCCAGCATTTT.

This clone was seen just once. The chain uses TRBV10-3 and TRBJ1-1, with 8 positions matching TRBD1. The V gene's germline CDR1 is ENHRY and CDR2 SYGVKD. There are 15 residues in the CDR3. Trimming took 3 bases from V and 1 from J; bases not matched to a gene: 4. Written as DNA, the CDR3 is TGTGCCATCAGTGACCTGACAGGGGAGAACACTGAAGCTTTCTTT. Its protein is CAISDLTGENTEAFF.

The chain employs TRBV30 and TRBJ2-5; 8 nucleotides align to TRBD1. This CDR3 comprises 15 residues. V was pared by 0 bases and J by 6 bases, with 9 bases of the junction left unmatched. CDR1 is GTSNPN, CDR2 SVGIG, per germline (reference sequence). The CDR3 DNA follows: TGTGCCTGGAGTGTACGAGGAACAGGGGGGAAGACCCAGTACTTC. Protein: CAWSVRGTGGKTQYF.

This chain connects TRBV13 to TRBJ2-1; no firm D call. The CDR3 runs 17 residues. Between the trimmed V and J ends, which lost 5 bases and 0 bases, there was a span of 17 bases. Germline V gene data show CDR1 as PRHDT and CDR2 as FYEKMQ (reference sequence). CDR3 nucleotide sequence: TGTGCCAGCAGCGCCGGCTCCGCGGTGACCTCCTACAATGAGCAGTTCTTC. This sequence encodes CASSAGSAVTSYNEQFF.

The chain couples TRBV5-6 to TRBJ1-4; possible D gene TRBD1, 6 bases. CDR1 is SGHDT, CDR2 YYEEEE, per germline. This CDR3 is built from 14 residues. Trimming pared 4 bases from V and 7 bases from J, leaving 14 bases between. The chain's CDR3 is CASSDRGAREKLFF. CDR3 coding DNA: TGTGCCAGCAGCGATCGGGGGGCGCGTGAAAAACTGTTTTTT.

This clone was recorded once. The chain links TRBV5-1 to TRBJ1-5; D is uncertain. Trimming took off 0 bases at V and 5 bases at J, with 6 bases between the two ends. From germline, CDR1 is SGHRS and CDR2 YFSETQ. This CDR3 is 13 amino acids long. The CDR3 spells CASSLGADQPQHF. The CDR3 DNA reads as TGCGCCAGCAGCTTGGGGGCCGATCAGCCCCAGCATTTT.